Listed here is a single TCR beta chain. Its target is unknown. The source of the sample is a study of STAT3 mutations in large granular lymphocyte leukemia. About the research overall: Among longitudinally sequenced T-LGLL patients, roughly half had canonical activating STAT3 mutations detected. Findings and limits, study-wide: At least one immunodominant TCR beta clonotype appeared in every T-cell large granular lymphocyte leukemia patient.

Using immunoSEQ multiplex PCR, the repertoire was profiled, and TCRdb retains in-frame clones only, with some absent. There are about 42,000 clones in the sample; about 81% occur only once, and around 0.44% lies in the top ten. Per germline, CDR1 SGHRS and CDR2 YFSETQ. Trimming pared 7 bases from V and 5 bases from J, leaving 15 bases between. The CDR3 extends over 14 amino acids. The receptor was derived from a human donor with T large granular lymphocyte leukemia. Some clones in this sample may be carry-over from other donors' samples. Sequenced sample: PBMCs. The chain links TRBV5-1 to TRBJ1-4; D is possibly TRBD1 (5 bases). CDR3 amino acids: CASGTGTENEKLFF. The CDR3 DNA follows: TGCGCCAGCGGGACCGGGACGGAGAATGAAAAACTGTTTTTT.